These 3 T cell receptor beta chains share one sample of origin, sequenced in a study of spatial heterogeneity in lung cancer. Regarding time point: sample taken at primary tumor resection. Researchers sequenced whole RNA taken from tumor, nontumor lung or frozen PBMC without sorting. TCRdb processed the 5' RACE reads anew with MiXCR; each CDR3 protein has one entry. The sample holds around 24,000 distinct CDR3 sequences, 10% to 15% seen once. Sample: PBMCs, taken at surgery. The receptor source for this set is a female donor with early-stage non-small cell lung cancer.

This clonotype has a count of ten or more. This rearrangement joins TRBV7-2 to TRBJ1-3, with TRBD1 identical over 8 bases. The germline V gene has CDR1 SGHTA and CDR2 FQGNSA. The CDR3 is made up of 16 amino acids. With 1 base clipped from V and 0 bases from J, the junction kept 2 bases outside the gene matches. The CDR3 DNA sequence: TGTGCCAGCAGCTTAGGGGACAGGCCCTCTGGAAACACCATATATTTT. As protein: CASSLGDRPSGNTIYF.

This clonotype was counted many times. The V and J genes are TRBV5-4 and TRBJ2-1; 9 nucleotides line up with TRBD2. CDR1 and CDR2 (germline): SGHNT, YYREEE (reference sequence). The CDR3 totals 15 residues. Unmatched junction bases numbered 6, after V lost 4 bases and J lost 4 bases. Here the CDR3 DNA reads TGTGCCAGCAGCCATCCTAGCGGGGCATACAATGAGCAGTTCTTC. It is translated as CASSHPSGAYNEQFF.

This clonotype was observed at least ten times. This chain connects TRBV12-3 or TRBV12-4 to TRBJ1-4, with TRBD1 identical over 7 bases. The CDR3 extends over 14 amino acids. Unmatched junction bases numbered 11, after V lost 9 bases and J lost 7 bases. In DNA, the CDR3 is TGTGCCAGTACCAGAGGGGGCGCCGGTGAAAAACTGTTTTTT. Residues: CASTRGGAGEKLFF.